The 15 T cell receptor beta chains in this list originate from one sample, sequenced in a study of T cells in Graves' hyperthyroidism and ophthalmopathy. TCR beta CDR3 region amplification was performed from RNA transcripts. RT-PCR in the first round (using the HTBI primer set) targeted the TCR CDR3. Via MiXCR, TCRdb re-called the multiplex PCR reads, giving one row per CDR3 protein. The sample lists roughly 640,000 distinct CDR3 sequences, approximately 16% occurring once. Sequenced sample: blood. These receptors originate from a woman in her forties with Graves' ophthalmopathy.

The gene calls are TRBV24-1 and TRBJ2-1, with D perhaps matching TRBD2 (7 bases). CDR1 KGHDR and CDR2 SFDVKD come from the germline V gene. Trimming cost V 4 bases and J 4 bases, with 19 bases left between them. This CDR3 contains 17 residues. CDR3 residues: CATSDAIWRGLYNEQFF. The CDR3 coding sequence is TGTGCCACCAGTGACGCGATCTGGCGGGGGCTTTACAATGAGCAGTTCTTC.

This clonotype was seen many times. The chain carries TRBV2 and TRBJ2-7; 7 bases are a match to TRBD2. V lost 7 bases, J lost 4 bases, and 10 bases stayed unmatched. The CDR3 runs 14 residues. Looked up from germline, CDR1 is SNHLY and CDR2 is FYNNEI. CDR3 sequence (DNA): TGTGCCAGCAAGGTGGGAGGGCCGTCTTACGAGCAGTACTTC. Translated, it gives CASKVGGPSYEQYF.

This chain connects TRBV6-5 to TRBJ2-7; no clear D gene. Germline values: CDR1 MNHEY, CDR2 SVGAGI. This CDR3 spans 14 amino acids. Trimming removed 0 bases at V and 4 bases at J, with 10 bases between. The CDR3 nucleotides read TGTGCCAGCAGTTACTCCGACCGAGGATACGAGCAGTACTTC. Amino acids: CASSYSDRGYEQYF.

In its sample, this clonotype was seen many times. This sequence joins TRBV30 and TRBJ1-3; D is possibly TRBD1 (5 bases). The CDR3 extends over 14 amino acids. With 2 bases removed from V and 4 bases from J, the gap between germline ends came to 12 bases. Germline V gene data show CDR1 as GTSNPN and CDR2 as SVGIG (reference sequence). CDR3 sequence: CAWSRDPRGNTIYF. Written as DNA, the CDR3 is TGTGCCTGGAGTCGGGACCCAAGGGGAAACACCATATATTTT. Variable domain in full (rest from reference TRBV30 and TRBJ1-3): SQTIHQWPATLVQPVGSPLSLECTVEGTSNPNLYWYRQAAGRGLQLLFYSVGIGQISSEVPQNLSASRPQDRQFILSSKKLLLSDSGFYLCAWSRDPRGNTIYFGEGSWLTVV.

This clonotype occurred a few times. This chain joins TRBV7-3 and TRBJ2-3; unclear D gene. The CDR3 has 14 amino acids. Germline V CDR1 and CDR2: SGHTA, FQGTGA. Trimming shortened V by 0 bases and J by 2 bases, and 6 bases separated the two germline ends. For the CDR3, the DNA is TGTGCCAGCAGCTTAACGTGGCCCACAGATACGCAGTATTTT. Its protein is CASSLTWPTDTQYF.

This clonotype was found many times. This sequence joins TRBV5-1 and TRBJ2-3; D gene unclear. The CDR3 spans 14 residues. Trimming cost V 3 bases and J 1 base, with 9 bases left between them. CDR1 SGHRS and CDR2 YFSETQ come from the germline V gene. This CDR3 is CASSSPSRTDTQYF. In DNA form, the CDR3 reads TGCGCCAGCAGCTCCCCCAGTCGCACAGATACGCAGTATTTT. Full variable domain (missing parts from reference TRBV5-1 and TRBJ2-3): KAGVTQTPRYLIKTRGQQVTLSCSPISGHRSVSWYQQTPGQGLQFLFEYFSETQRNKGNFPGRFSGRQFSNSRSEMNVSTLELGDSALYLCASSSPSRTDTQYFGPGTRLTVL.

This clonotype has a count of ten or more. J is TRBJ1-4 and V is TRBV28; 10 bases are shared with TRBD1. Trimming at V came to 6 bases and at J to 6 bases, leaving 10 bases not matched to a gene. This CDR3 is built from 16 residues. Per the germline V gene, CDR1 is MDHEN and CDR2 is SYDVKM. CDR3 amino acids: CASRLSSGTGDEKLFF. The DNA for the CDR3 is TGTGCCAGCAGGCTGTCGAGCGGGACAGGGGATGAAAAACTGTTTTTT. The full variable domain, its missing parts supplied by reference TRBV28 and TRBJ1-4, is DVKVTQSSRYLVKRTGEKVFLECVQDMDHENMFWYRQDPGLGLRLIYFSYDVKMKEKGDIPEGYSVSREKKERFSLILESASTNQTSMYLCASRLSSGTGDEKLFFGSGTQLSVL.

The chain carries TRBV20-1 and TRBJ2-7, with 9 bases matching TRBD2. Germline V lookup: CDR1 DFQATT, CDR2 SNEGSKA (reference sequence). The CDR3 consists of 15 residues. Trimming removed 7 bases from V and 0 bases from J; junction bases left unmatched: 10. The CDR3, as DNA: TGCAGTGTACAACCGGGACTAGCCGTCTCCTACGAGCAGTACTTC. This codes for CSVQPGLAVSYEQYF.

This clonotype was counted only a few times. The rearrangement uses TRBV6-1 and TRBJ1-6; 7 nucleotides align to TRBD1. Germline-derived CDR1 and CDR2 are MNHNS and SASEGT. The CDR3 is made up of 17 amino acids. With 5 bases clipped from V and 12 bases from J, the junction kept 19 bases outside the gene matches. For the CDR3, the DNA is TGTGCCAGCAGTTCCCTGCGGGACAGCAGCGTGAGGGGACCCCTCCACTTT. This sequence encodes CASSSLRDSSVRGPLHF.

This clonotype showed up many times. The V and J genes are TRBV6-1 and TRBJ2-1; D uncertain. Trimming took off 3 bases at V and 8 bases at J, with 14 bases between the two ends. Germline values: CDR1 MNHNS, CDR2 SASEGT. This CDR3 contains 14 residues. CDR3 nucleotides: TGTGCCAGCAGTGACTCGGCGGAGTTACATGAGCAGTTCTTC. This gives the protein CASSDSAELHEQFF.

Ten or more counts support this clonotype. The chain employs TRBV3-1 and TRBJ1-6; D gene uncertain. The CDR3 covers 15 residues. V lost 1 base, J lost 7 bases, and 11 bases lay in between. Per the germline V gene, CDR1 is LGHDT and CDR2 is YNNKEL (reference sequence). CDR3 loop: CASSQAWENNSPLHF. Here the CDR3 DNA reads TGTGCCAGCAGCCAAGCTTGGGAAAACAATTCACCCCTCCACTTT.

This clonotype was recorded many times. The rearrangement links TRBV6-1 to TRBJ1-1, with D possibly matching TRBD1 (5 bases). The CDR3 totals 14 residues. CDR1 MNHNS and CDR2 SASEGT come from the germline V gene. The germline V and J ends were trimmed by 5 bases and 1 base, with 11 bases remaining between them. The CDR3 nucleotides read TGTGCCAGCAGTTTTACTACAGGGAACACTGAAGCTTTCTTT. Its translation is CASSFTTGNTEAFF.

This clonotype was detected many times. The genes are TRBV11-2 and TRBJ2-1, with no clear D. V lost 3 bases to trimming and J lost 8 bases, with 8 bases between them. The germline V gene encodes CDR1 SGHAT and CDR2 FQNNGV. The CDR3 consists of 12 residues. The DNA for the CDR3 is TGTGCCAGCAGCTTCGGCGGCCATGAGCAGTTCTTC. Translation: CASSFGGHEQFF.

This clonotype was detected many times. CDR3 DNA: TGTGCCAGCAGTGTGGACAGGAATTCACCCCTCCACTTT. Amino acids: CASSVDRNSPLHF. The chain couples TRBV2 to TRBJ1-6, with 7 bases matching TRBD1. This CDR3 has 13 amino acids. Trimming removed 4 bases from V and 7 bases from J; junction bases left unmatched: 1. Germline V lookup: CDR1 SNHLY, CDR2 FYNNEI.

This clonotype was detected ten times or more. This rearrangement joins TRBV11-2 to TRBJ2-1; the match to TRBD2 covers 9 bases. V was pared by 3 bases and J by 1 base, with 10 bases of the junction left unmatched. This CDR3 comprises 18 residues. Germline CDR1 and CDR2: SGHAT and FQNNGV. CDR3 residues: CASSFPLAGGQSYNEQFF. CDR3 in DNA: TGTGCCAGCAGCTTTCCCCTTGCGGGAGGGCAGTCCTACAATGAGCAGTTCTTC. Full variable domain (missing parts from reference TRBV11-2 and TRBJ2-1): EAGVAQSPRYKIIEKRQSVAFWCNPISGHATLYWYQQILGQGPKLLIQFQNNGVVDDSQLPKDRFSAERLKGVDSTLKIQPAKLEDSAVYLCASSFPLAGGQSYNEQFFGPGTRLTVL.